Listed below are T cell receptor beta chains from one sample, sequenced in a study of blood T cell dynamics during melanoma immunotherapy. Only in-frame clones appear in the TCRdb table, and some are missing; sequencing was by immunoSEQ multiplex PCR. Among 5,500 to 7,500 clones listed, 70% to 90% were seen once. The sequencing used blood, collected from a patient treated with checkpoint blockade. The receptors come from a human donor with melanoma. Some clones in this sample may be carry-over from other donors' samples. Both conserved end residues are trimmed from each CDR3. The order of the fields is V gene, CDR3 protein.

TRBV9 ASSPRDMNGYT
TRBV11-1 ASSFGLIGGDNEQF
TRBV11-2 ASSPLAISSGGQY
TRBV11-1 ASSPNLGYT
TRBV5-1 ASSRQGSSYEQY
TRBV18 ASSFTDRLSGNTIY
TRBV2 ASSESRGLEAF
TRBV4-1 ASSQDLFGLVAGELF
TRBV19 ASSSDALQANEKLF
TRBV14 ASSPGQSSYGYT
TRBV13 ASSSGLAGGKSETQY
TRBV9 ASSSGTSGGDTQY
TRBV7-6 ASSPGGGRRSGNTIY
TRBV5-1 ASSEGVGTDLIHGYT
TRBV19 ASTRTYWDNQPQH
TRBV11-2 ASSSTRHRYEQY
TRBV6-1 ASSDLGGSSPLH
TRBV12-5 ASGPGTGGRKETQY
TRBV29-1 SVDRVGAF
TRBV5-1 ASSYVPGRNEQF
TRBV27 ASSFSGESNSPLH
TRBV2 ASSGLAGSTDTQY
TRBV10-3 AINQDRGGHEQY
TRBV11-2 ASFPIRPLAPNEQY
TRBV5-1 ASSSGSYSSYEQY
TRBV15 ATSSHIQGTGNTIY
TRBV7-9 ASSLFIDTGELF
TRBV4-2 ASSRQDSPTHTQY
TRBV28 ASSFWGQPQH
TRBV7-3 ASSFRSGELF
TRBV9 ASSFGLAEPYEQY
TRBV7-7 ASTQGGGNTIY
TRBV6-1 ASTRSVDGNYEQY
TRBV7-9 ASSLDLAGWAETQY
TRBV6-5 ASSYSAIGPYEQY
TRBV4-1 ASSPGGVNEQF
TRBV10-3 AISESIDYEQY
TRBV4-1 ASSPGQVISGANVLT
TRBV6-6 ASSIRGGVDTGELF
TRBV2 ASTLLAGGIEQY
TRBV2 ASSEDGWTSEQY
TRBV2 ASNSRYYGYT
TRBV4-3 ASSQDEGRDIQY
TRBV2 ASSLAGDQPQH
TRBV5-6 ASSLTSGGSFYNEQF
TRBV7-6 ASSWDRALNSPLH
TRBV11-2 ASSLNSYEQY
TRBV7-9 ASSRQRQGLATEAF
TRBV19 ASSIEGTGLGNEKLF
TRBV27 ASSFLTIGGTDTQY
TRBV14 ASSPDNRGYGYT
TRBV7-9 ASSLTFGEQY
TRBV4-3 ASSPEGANTEAF
TRBV19 ASKFGEASGNTIY
TRBV11-2 ASSLDIAIPSTQY
TRBV28 ASSPGRSYGYT
TRBV6-5 ASSYLGQGYEQY
TRBV28 ASSLGGTGDYEQY
TRBV5-1 ASSFGSMNTEAF